This passage covers 29 T cell receptor gamma chains from one sample sequenced in a study of gamma delta lymphoproliferative disorders and STAT genes. TCRdb repeated clone calling on the multiplex PCR reads with CATT. The sample records 1,500 to 2,000 gamma-chain clones, around 18% being singletons. Sequencing used genomic DNA taken from PBMCs of patients and controls. Sequenced input: blood. The receptors shown here come from a human donor in good health.

In its sample, this clone ranks as large. This CDR3 is also generated by other DNA sequences in the sample. This rearrangement joins TRGV4 to TRGJ1 or TRGJ2. The J gene, missing from TCRdb, was assigned here through DNA to germline matching. Trimming took 1 base from V and 12 from J; bases not matched to a gene: 6. Germline loops: CDR1 EGSTGY, CDR2 YDSYTSSV. CDR3 length: 11 residues. DNA for the CDR3: TGTGCCACCTGGGATGGCGGGGGGAAACTCTTT. This gives the protein CATWDGGGKLF.

This clone was detected many times. The chain combines TRGV9 with TRGJP. No J gene was available from TCRdb, and it was assigned here by a germline match of the DNA. This CDR3 has 15 amino acids. Looked up from germline, CDR1 is GITISATS and CDR2 is ISYDGTV (reference sequence). J was trimmed by 17 bases and V by 1 base; bases with no gene match: 11. The CDR3 loop reads CALWEVGVGQKIKVF. Here the CDR3 DNA reads TGTGCCTTGTGGGAGGTCGGAGTTGGGCAAAAAATCAAGGTATTT.

By frequency in the sample, this clone is medium-sized. The CDR3 sequence is CATWGLYYKKLF. Here the CDR3 DNA reads TGTGCCACCTGGGGTCTTTATTATAAGAAACTCTTT. J is TRGJ1 or TRGJ2 and V is TRGV4. No J segment appears in TCRdb, so it was assigned here by matching the sequence to germline. With 5 bases clipped from V and 3 bases from J, the junction kept 4 bases outside the gene matches. Germline V gene lookup returns CDR1 EGSTGY and CDR2 YDSYTSSV. The CDR3 is 12 amino acids.

The V gene is TRGV2, the J gene TRGJ1 or TRGJ2. No J gene is reported in TCRdb; it was inferred here by comparing the DNA with germline. This CDR3 region has 17 residues. Germline CDR1 reads EGSNGY; CDR2 reads YDSYNSKV. Germline trimming cut 0 bases from V and 3 bases from J; bases unmatched to any gene: 14. The CDR3 region has the DNA TGTGCCACCTGGGACGGGCTTCAAGACGTGGGTTATTATAAGAAACTCTTT. It yields the protein CATWDGLQDVGYYKKLF.

This clone is medium-sized (0.01 to 0.1%) within its sample. The gene calls are TRGV2 and TRGJP2. The J gene, absent from TCRdb, was called here by matching the DNA to germline. The CDR3 covers 14 residues. Germline lookup yields CDR1 EGSNGY and CDR2 YDSYNSKV. V shed 0 bases, J shed 2 bases, and the junction held 0 bases outside the gene matches. Written as DNA, the CDR3 is TGTGCCACCTGGGACGGGAGTAGTGATTGGATCAAGACGTTT. This encodes CATWDGSSDWIKTF.

This clone was seen a few times. TCRdb's protein for this DNA is that of a much larger clone and differs from the translation at residue 11, likely a read error; the protein shown is the DNA translation. The gene calls are TRGV10 and TRGJP1. TCRdb offers no J gene call, so here the DNA was matched to germline to obtain one. TRGV10 counts as an open reading frame of uncertain function. The CDR3 spans 17 residues. The CDR3 DNA is TGTGCTGCGTGGGTACCCTTGCTCAATACCGCTGGTTGGTTCAAGATATTT. Translating gives CAAWVPLLNTAGWFKIF.

As for this clone: The limits of the CDR3 on the DNA are not certain, so only TCRdb's listed CDR3 is given. The J gene has no call, while the V gene is TRGV2. From germline, CDR1 is EGSNGY and CDR2 YDSYNSKV. Inclusive of both ends, the CDR3 amounts to 19 amino acids. The chain's CDR3 is CATWDGPAIRNSLAVEQHF.

This clone counts as medium-sized. J is TRGJ1 or TRGJ2 and V is TRGV2. The J gene is not listed in TCRdb, so it was assigned here from a DNA match to germline. This CDR3 contains 16 residues. The junction had 13 bases not matched to a gene; V was cut back by 0 bases and J by 5 bases. Germline values: CDR1 EGSNGY, CDR2 YDSYNSKV. For the CDR3, the DNA is TGTGCCACCTGGGACGGGCCCTTAACAGGAGATTATAAGAAACTCTTT. Residues: CATWDGPLTGDYKKLF.

The chain carries TRGV3 and TRGJP. Matching the DNA to germline supplied the J gene, which TCRdb does not give. The CDR3 length is 16 residues. Germline V lookup: CDR1 VTNTFY, CDR2 YDVSTARD (reference sequence). V shed 0 bases and J 17 bases; nucleotides not matched to a gene: 13. This CDR3 reads CATWDRPRVGQKIKVF. CDR3 nucleotides: TGTGCCACCTGGGACAGGCCGCGAGTTGGGCAAAAAATCAAGGTATTT.

To note about this clone: It is unclear where the CDR3 begins or ends on the DNA, so no DNA is shown, and the CDR3 is as TCRdb lists it. The J gene has no call, while the V gene is TRGV11. TRGV11 is designated an ORF whose function remains uncertain. The CDR3 contains 19 residues when both ends are counted. CDR3 protein: CTTVPAGLGEPLNYYKKLF.

This clone is deemed large. V usage is TRGV2 and J usage is TRGJP1. Because TCRdb records no J gene, it was assigned here through a match of the DNA to germline. Germline-derived CDR1 and CDR2 are EGSNGY and YDSYNSKV. The CDR3 loop spans 11 amino acids. J was trimmed by 10 bases and V by 6 bases; bases with no gene match: 5. The CDR3 loop is CATWLTWFKIF. The CDR3 DNA reads as TGTGCCACCTGGCTAACTTGGTTCAAGATATTT.

This clone is labeled as large. This sample also contains other DNA sequences that code for the same CDR3. V and J are TRGV10 and TRGJP1. TCRdb offers no J gene call, so here the DNA was matched to germline to obtain one. TRGV10 is sorted into the ORF group, with uncertain function. After removal of 8 bases from V and 0 bases from J, the junction contained 4 bases not matched to a gene. The CDR3 runs to 14 residues. The CDR3 DNA is TGTGCTGCGTGGGCCAATACCACTGGTTGGTTCAAGATATTT. Translated, it gives CAAWANTTGWFKIF.

This clone ranks as medium-sized. Within the sample, other DNA sequences also encode this same CDR3. The rearrangement joins TRGV8 to TRGJ1 or TRGJ2. TCRdb leaves out the J gene; it was filled in here by matching the DNA to germline. The CDR3 totals 15 residues. J gave up 1 base and V 2 bases, and 8 bases lay outside the gene matches. Germline CDR1 is VENAVY and CDR2 is YDSYNSRV. The CDR3 protein is CATWDTQANYYKKLF. The CDR3, as DNA: TGTGCCACCTGGGATACCCAGGCAAATTATTATAAGAAACTCTTT.

To note about this clone: The DNA is left out, because the CDR3 cannot be placed on it with certainty; the CDR3 is given as TCRdb lists it. V gene TRGV8 was called; the J gene was not. The CDR3 spans 21 amino acids, including both terminal residues. CDR1 is VENAVY and CDR2 is YDSYNSRV in the germline V gene. CDR3 sequence reads: CATWDRPRFIIRNSLAVEQHF.

Within the sample, this clone is medium-sized. The chain carries TRGV9 and TRGJ1 or TRGJ2. TCRdb lists no J gene, so it was determined here by aligning the DNA to germline. Per the germline V gene, CDR1 is GITISATS and CDR2 is ISYDGTV (reference sequence). The ends lost 2 bases at V and 2 bases at J; junction bases unmatched: 6. The CDR3 has 14 residues. This CDR3 is CALWEGRDYYKKLF. The CDR3 region has the DNA TGTGCCTTGTGGGAGGGGAGGGATTATTATAAGAAACTCTTT.

By share, this clone counts as large (0.1 to 1%). The chain employs TRGV8 and TRGJ1 or TRGJ2. TCRdb supplies no J gene; here it was assigned by aligning the nucleotide sequence to germline. This CDR3 spans 13 amino acids. Germline lookup yields CDR1 VENAVY and CDR2 YDSYNSRV. The V segment lost 3 bases and the J segment 3 bases; nucleotides outside the gene matches: 5. DNA for the CDR3: TGTGCCACCTGGGATCCGGGTTATTATAAGAAACTCTTT. It yields the protein CATWDPGYYKKLF.

Turning to this clone: TCRdb records a much larger clone's protein for this DNA, with a difference at residue 6 that likely arises from a read error; the protein given is the translation of the DNA. Called V gene: TRGV10; the J gene was not called. TRGV10 is identified as an open reading frame with a role that is uncertain. The CDR3 is 9 amino acids. CDR3 region: CAAWGNKLF. CDR3 DNA sequence: TGTGCTGCGTGGGGGAATAAACTCTTT.

Sample share makes this clone medium-sized. V is TRGV4 and J is TRGJ1 or TRGJ2. Matching the DNA to germline supplied the J gene, which TCRdb does not give. CDR1 EGSTGY and CDR2 YDSYTSSV come from the germline V gene. The CDR3 covers 12 residues. Trimming took 0 bases from V and 8 from J; bases not matched to a gene: 4. The DNA for the CDR3 is TGTGCCACCTGGGATGGGGAGGATAAGAAACTCTTT. Translated, it gives CATWDGEDKKLF.

The chain has TRGV2 and TRGJ1 or TRGJ2. The J gene was missing in TCRdb and was found by matching the end of the DNA to germline. CDR3 length: 15 residues. V was pared by 6 bases and J by 7 bases, with 18 bases of the junction left unmatched. The V gene's germline CDR1 is EGSNGY and CDR2 YDSYNSKV. CDR3 bases: TGTGCCACCTGGACGGGCGACAACTTTAGGTATAAGAAACTCTTT. It translates to CATWTGDNFRYKKLF.

This clone is large by share. The chain joins TRGV4 to TRGJ1 or TRGJ2. The J gene, left out of TCRdb, was set here by checking the DNA against germline. The CDR3 covers 14 residues. Germline CDR1 is EGSTGY and CDR2 is YDSYTSSV. V dropped 5 bases and J dropped 7; count of bases not matched to a gene: 14. CDR3 in DNA: TGTGCCACCTGGGTTCCCCCCTGTGGGTATAAGAAACTCTTT. As protein: CATWVPPCGYKKLF.

Comments on this clone: TCRdb assigns this DNA the protein of a much larger clone, which departs from its translation at residue 5; this likely reflects a read error, and the protein shown comes from translating the DNA. The chain employs TRGV10 and TRGJP1. TCRdb offers no J gene call, so here the DNA was matched to germline to obtain one. TRGV10 is classed as an ORF, of uncertain function. The CDR3 sequence is 15 residues long. The J segment lost 4 bases and the V segment lost 8 bases, leaving 11 bases of the junction unmatched. CDR3 protein: CAAWNRRCTGWFKIF. The DNA of the CDR3 is TGTGCTGCGTGGAATCGGCGATGCACTGGTTGGTTCAAGATATTT.

On this clone: TCRdb attributes to this sequence the protein of a much larger clone, which differs from the DNA translation at residue 5; a read error is likely, and the protein displayed is translated from the DNA. V gene TRGV10 combines with J gene TRGJP1. TCRdb records no J gene; here it was assigned by comparing the DNA to germline. TRGV10 is sorted into the ORF group, with uncertain function. The CDR3 extends over 12 amino acids. Germline trimming cut 13 bases from V and 6 bases from J; bases unmatched to any gene: 9. The CDR3, as DNA: TGTGCTGGGTACCCGGCTGGTTGGTTCAAGATATTT. Its protein is CAGYPAGWFKIF.

Comment on this clone: TCRdb's protein for this DNA is that of a much larger clone and differs from the translation at residue 6, likely a read error; the protein shown is the DNA translation. J is TRGJ1 or TRGJ2 and V is TRGV10. TCRdb records no J gene; here it was assigned by comparing the DNA to germline. TRGV10 has ORF status, its function being uncertain. After removal of 8 bases from V and 11 bases from J, the junction contained 4 bases not matched to a gene. CDR3 length: 9 amino acids. The CDR3 DNA reads TGTGCTGCGTGGGATGAGAAACTCTTT. This sequence encodes CAAWDEKLF.

By share of the sample, this clone is medium-sized. This chain links TRGV8 with TRGJ1 or TRGJ2. Matching the DNA to germline supplied the J gene, which TCRdb does not give. Trimming cost V 3 bases and J 11 bases; bases outside gene matches: 10. The V gene's germline CDR1 is VENAVY and CDR2 YDSYNSRV. The CDR3 totals 12 residues. The CDR3 spells CATWDGCREKLF. In DNA, the CDR3 is TGTGCCACCTGGGATGGGTGCCGGGAGAAACTCTTT.

This clone is judged medium-sized (0.01 to 0.1%). CDR3 bases: TGTGCCTTGTGGGAGGTACCTATGGGGTATAAGAAACTCTTT. Amino acids: CALWEVPMGYKKLF. The rearrangement joins TRGV9 to TRGJ1 or TRGJ2. TCRdb carries no J gene annotation; the J gene was assigned here by matching the DNA with germline. This CDR3 spans 14 amino acids. J was trimmed by 7 bases and V by 1 base; bases with no gene match: 10. The V gene's germline CDR1 is GITISATS and CDR2 ISYDGTV (reference sequence).

Sample share makes this clone medium-sized. CDR3 amino acids: CATWTLKKLF. CDR3 bases: TGTGCCACCTGGACCTTAAAGAAACTCTTT. J is TRGJ1 or TRGJ2 and V is TRGV4. The J gene, not given by TCRdb, was assigned here from a germline match of the nucleotide sequence. Germline assignment: CDR1 EGSTGY and CDR2 YDSYTSSV. The ends lost 6 bases at V and 10 bases at J; junction bases unmatched: 6. The CDR3 consists of 10 residues.

This clone was seen a handful of times. This likely traces to a read error, being one base from a far larger clone. Other DNA sequences in this sample translate to the same CDR3. V gene TRGV10 combines with J gene TRGJP1. TCRdb leaves out the J gene; it was filled in here by matching the DNA to germline. TRGV10 is an open reading frame, and its role is uncertain. CDR3 length equals 15 residues. Written as DNA, the CDR3 is TGTGCCGCGTGGGATCGGCGATGCACTGGTTGGTTCAAGATATTT. Translating gives CAAWDRRCTGWFKIF.

This clone qualifies as medium-sized. Other nucleotide sequences in the sample specify the same CDR3. CDR3 residues: CATWDSRNYYKKLF. CDR3 bases: TGTGCCACCTGGGATAGCCGGAATTATTATAAGAAACTCTTT. The chain joins TRGV8 to TRGJ1 or TRGJ2. Since TCRdb gives no J gene, matching the DNA to germline was used here to assign it. The germline gives CDR1 VENAVY, CDR2 YDSYNSRV. The V and J ends lost 1 base and 0 bases, in that order; junction bases with no gene match: 3. CDR3 length equals 14 residues.

Within the sample, this clone is medium-sized. V usage is TRGV4 and J usage is TRGJ1 or TRGJ2. The J gene, absent from TCRdb, was called here by matching the DNA to germline. V lost 6 bases to trimming and J lost 2 bases; unmatched junction nucleotides: 4. This CDR3 contains 12 residues. CDR1 EGSTGY and CDR2 YDSYTSSV come from the germline V gene. CDR3 DNA sequence: TGTGCCACCTGGAGGGATTATTATAAGAAACTCTTT. Protein: CATWRDYYKKLF.